These 25 T cell receptor beta chains share one sample of origin, sequenced in a study of T cells after posttransplantation cyclophosphamide. A marrow graft followed busulfan-fludarabine conditioning, with cyclophosphamide on days +3 and +4. TCRdb keeps only in-frame clones here, not all; method: immunoSEQ multiplex PCR. There are 9,000 to 10,000 clones in the sample; roughly 80% occur only once, and more than 14% lies in the top ten. The source material was PBMCs, sampled roughly 250 weeks after a stem cell transplant with posttransplant cyclophosphamide. The source is a female patient in her 40s who received an allogeneic stem cell transplant from a related donor, was CMV-positive, and had no GVHD. These T cells may partly come from the graft donor.

J is TRBJ2-7 and V is TRBV19; 14 nucleotides line up with TRBD2. The CDR3 is 16 residues long. Germline assignment: CDR1 LNHDA and CDR2 SQIVND (reference sequence). V lost 6 bases to trimming and J lost 6 bases; unmatched junction nucleotides: 10. The CDR3 protein is CASSPTSGTSGGEQYF. Here the CDR3 DNA reads TGTGCCAGTAGCCCTACATCCGGGACTAGCGGGGGCGAGCAGTACTTC. The whole variable domain, remainder taken from reference TRBV19 and TRBJ2-7, is DGGITQSPKYLFRKEGQNVTLSCEQNLNHDAMYWYRQDPGQGLRLIYYSQIVNDFQKGDIAEGYSVSREKKESFPLTVTSAQKNPTAFYLCASSPTSGTSGGEQYFGPGTRLTVT.

The chain employs TRBV18 and TRBJ2-1; 8 bases map to TRBD1. This CDR3 comprises 16 residues. V shed 1 base, J shed 4 bases, and the junction held 6 bases outside the gene matches. CDR1 KGHSH and CDR2 LQKENI come from the germline V gene. The CDR3 here is CASSPLRTGWYNEQFF. The CDR3 coding sequence is TGTGCCAGCTCACCACTCAGGACAGGGTGGTACAATGAGCAGTTCTTC. Full variable domain (rest looked up from reference TRBV18 and TRBJ2-1): NAGVMQNPRHLVRRRGQEARLRCSPMKGHSHVYWYRQLPEEGLKFMVYLQKENIIDESGMPKERFSAEFPKEGPSILRIQQVVRGDSAAYFCASSPLRTGWYNEQFFGPGTRLTVL.

This clone has more than one count but fewer than ten. The chain uses TRBV11-3 and TRBJ2-3, with 8 bases that match TRBD2. CDR3 length equals 18 residues. Looked up from germline, CDR1 is SGHNT and CDR2 is YENEEA. The V and J ends lost 1 base and 0 bases, in that order; junction bases with no gene match: 9. CDR3 DNA sequence: TGTGCCAGCAGCTTAGGGAGCCTAGCGGGCTCTAGCACAGATACGCAGTATTTT. This sequence encodes CASSLGSLAGSSTDTQYF.

This rearrangement joins TRBV4-1 to TRBJ2-5; the match to TRBD2 covers 13 bases. Per the germline V gene, CDR1 is MGHRA and CDR2 is YSYEKL. CDR3 length: 21 residues. V shed 0 bases, J shed 2 bases, and the junction held 15 bases outside the gene matches. CDR3 residues: CASSQDRGTSGGAGRQETQYF. CDR3 sequence (DNA): TGCGCCAGCAGCCAAGATAGGGGTACTAGCGGGGGGGCGGGAAGGCAAGAGACCCAGTACTTC.

V and J are TRBV7-3 and TRBJ2-3; 12 nucleotides match TRBD2. CDR1 SGHTA and CDR2 FQGTGA come from the germline V gene. After removal of 3 bases from V and 6 bases from J, the junction contained 10 bases not matched to a gene. The CDR3 sequence is 17 residues long. The CDR3 region has the DNA TGTGCCAGCAGCTTCTGTCTGACTAGCGGGGGCGAGGATACGCAGTATTTT. This codes for CASSFCLTSGGEDTQYF.

The genes are TRBV27 and TRBJ2-1; weak D call: TRBD2 (5 bases). V lost 4 bases to trimming and J lost 6 bases, with 13 bases between them. Germline CDR1 reads MNHEY; CDR2 reads SMNVEV (reference sequence). CDR3 length: 14 residues. CDR3 DNA: TGTGCCAGCAGTTCCCGGGAAGGAATCAATGAGCAGTTCTTC. It is translated as CASSSREGINEQFF.

The sample holds a few counts of this clone. J is TRBJ1-5 and V is TRBV7-2; no definite D call. Germline V CDR1 and CDR2: SGHTA, FQGNSA. Trimming shortened V by 2 bases and J by 5 bases, and 10 bases separated the two germline ends. There are 14 residues in the CDR3. This CDR3 is CASSLNSGDQPQHF. DNA for the CDR3: TGTGCCAGCAGCTTAAATTCCGGGGATCAGCCCCAGCATTTT.

The chain employs TRBV28 and TRBJ2-5; 10 nucleotides align to TRBD2. The ends lost 6 bases at V and 5 bases at J; junction bases unmatched: 9. Germline V gene lookup returns CDR1 MDHEN and CDR2 SYDVKM. The CDR3 loop spans 15 amino acids. The CDR3 region is CASSPSGSGGETQYF. For the CDR3, the DNA is TGTGCCAGCAGCCCCTCGGGTAGCGGGGGGGAGACCCAGTACTTC.

The chain employs TRBV19 and TRBJ2-7; D is perhaps TRBD2 (5 bases). Trimming took off 3 bases at V and 5 bases at J, with 11 bases between the two ends. Germline V lookup: CDR1 LNHDA, CDR2 SQIVND (reference sequence). CDR3 length equals 13 residues. The CDR3 nucleotides are TGTGCCAGTAGTATGGACTCCCTAAACGAGCAGTACTTC. Protein: CASSMDSLNEQYF.

CDR3 in DNA: TGTGCCAGCAGCTTAATAGGACAGGGGCTAACCTACGAGCAGTACTTC. Translation: CASSLIGQGLTYEQYF. The chain joins TRBV5-4 to TRBJ2-7; 9 positions match TRBD1. Germline V gene data show CDR1 as SGHNT and CDR2 as YYREEE (reference sequence). This CDR3 has 16 amino acids. V shed 2 bases and J 2 bases; nucleotides not matched to a gene: 8.

This sequence joins TRBV9 and TRBJ2-5, with D unresolved. Trimming took 1 base from V and 5 from J, leaving 12 bases between them. The CDR3 has 14 residues. The germline CDR1 and CDR2 sequences are SGDLS and YYNGEE. The CDR3 here is CASSVSPDGETQYF. CDR3 DNA sequence: TGTGCCAGCAGCGTATCACCAGACGGGGAGACCCAGTACTTC.

There are a few counts of this clone. This chain uses TRBV19 with TRBJ1-6, with 8 nucleotides matching TRBD1. Per the germline V gene, CDR1 is LNHDA and CDR2 is SQIVND (reference sequence). CDR3 length: 15 residues. V dropped 0 bases and J dropped 10; count of bases not matched to a gene: 5. The CDR3 loop reads CASSIERTGRSPLHF. The CDR3 DNA sequence: TGTGCCAGTAGTATAGAACGGACAGGGAGATCACCCCTCCACTTT. Using reference TRBV19 and TRBJ1-6 for the parts outside the CDR3, the full variable domain is DGGITQSPKYLFRKEGQNVTLSCEQNLNHDAMYWYRQDPGQGLRLIYYSQIVNDFQKGDIAEGYSVSREKKESFPLTVTSAQKNPTAFYLCASSIERTGRSPLHFGNGTRLTVT.

This sequence joins TRBV6-1 and TRBJ2-2, with 8 bases fitting TRBD2. The length of the CDR3 is 16 residues. Germline CDR1 and CDR2: MNHNS and SASEGT. The V gene end was trimmed by 4 bases and the J gene end by 3 bases; junction bases not matched to a gene: 7. The CDR3 DNA is TGTGCCAGCAGTGTAACGCGGGGGGCTTACACCGGGGAGCTGTTTTTT. Its protein is CASSVTRGAYTGELFF.

The chain couples TRBV9 to TRBJ2-3; 10 positions agree with TRBD2. Trimming took 3 bases from V and 2 from J; bases not matched to a gene: 9. Germline V gene lookup returns CDR1 SGDLS and CDR2 YYNGEE. This CDR3 has 17 residues. CDR3 nucleotides: TGTGCCAGCAGCGAAGAGGCAGCGGGGGGGTACACAGATACGCAGTATTTT. It is translated as CASSEEAAGGYTDTQYF.

The V call is TRBV5-5, the J call TRBJ1-6, with D possibly being TRBD1 (6 bases). There are 18 residues in the CDR3. From germline, CDR1 is SGHKS and CDR2 YYEKEE (reference sequence). Between the trimmed V and J ends, which lost 2 bases and 9 bases, there was a span of 24 bases. CDR3 amino acids: CASSFWTLKTGPGSPLHF. CDR3 nucleotides: TGTGCCAGCAGCTTTTGGACCTTAAAGACAGGTCCGGGTTCACCCCTCCACTTT.

The rearrangement links TRBV9 to TRBJ1-5; 9 bases align to TRBD1. The CDR3 runs 14 residues. Germline V CDR1 and CDR2: SGDLS, YYNGEE. V was clipped by 5 bases and J by 1 base; unmatched bases: 1. The CDR3 spells CASSGQGSNQPQHF. DNA of the CDR3: TGTGCCAGCAGTGGACAGGGGAGCAATCAGCCCCAGCATTTT.

The chain is built from TRBV6-5 and TRBJ2-2; D remains ambiguous. This CDR3 spans 14 amino acids. Looked up from germline, CDR1 is MNHEY and CDR2 is SVGAGI. Between the trimmed V and J ends, which lost 5 bases and 1 base, there was a span of 8 bases. Here the CDR3 DNA reads TGTGCCAGCAGTGCCTACAGGAACACCGGGGAGCTGTTTTTT. As protein: CASSAYRNTGELFF.

This chain connects TRBV5-4 to TRBJ1-4; 7 bases align to TRBD1. The CDR3 is 14 amino acids. J was trimmed by 8 bases and V by 0 bases; bases with no gene match: 4. In germline, CDR1 is SGHNT, CDR2 YYREEE (reference sequence). CDR3 sequence (DNA): TGTGCCAGCAGCTTGGGACAGGGCCGAGAAAAACTGTTTTTT. Protein: CASSLGQGREKLFF.

V is TRBV19 and J is TRBJ2-7, with no clear D. Germline assignment: CDR1 LNHDA and CDR2 SQIVND (reference sequence). V lost 5 bases and J 1 base, leaving 12 bases between the germline ends. The CDR3 has 14 residues. The CDR3 bases are TGTGCCAGTAGTCCCCGAAGAGAATCCTACGAGCAGTACTTC. Its translation: CASSPRRESYEQYF. The entire variable domain, with the rest obtained from reference TRBV19 and TRBJ2-7, is as follows: DGGITQSPKYLFRKEGQNVTLSCEQNLNHDAMYWYRQDPGQGLRLIYYSQIVNDFQKGDIAEGYSVSREKKESFPLTVTSAQKNPTAFYLCASSPRRESYEQYFGPGTRLTVT.

The V gene is TRBV18, the J gene TRBJ1-4; TRBD1 might be the D (5 bases). V was shortened by 6 bases and J by 2 bases, with 13 bases between the two germline ends. The CDR3 covers 15 residues. Germline V gene lookup returns CDR1 KGHSH and CDR2 LQKENI. As DNA, the CDR3 is TGTGCCAGCTCGCTATCAGGGTCCACTAATGAAAAACTGTTTTTT. Amino acids: CASSLSGSTNEKLFF.

The chain employs TRBV18 and TRBJ1-2; D unclear. V lost 0 bases, J lost 8 bases, and 16 bases lay in between. Germline CDR1 reads KGHSH; CDR2 reads LQKENI. The CDR3 has 15 amino acids. The CDR3: CASSPPESVLPGYTF. The DNA of the CDR3 is TGTGCCAGCTCACCACCGGAGTCTGTACTTCCGGGCTACACCTTC.

In its sample, this clone was seen once. The chain employs TRBV2 and TRBJ2-2; a possible D gene is TRBD1 (6 bases). The CDR3 has 16 amino acids. Between the trimmed V and J ends, which lost 6 bases and 3 bases, there was a span of 17 bases. Germline assignment: CDR1 SNHLY and CDR2 FYNNEI. The CDR3 nucleotides are TGTGCCAGCAGCGAAAGCGGTGGACAGTACACCGGGGAGCTGTTTTTT. Encoded protein: CASSESGGQYTGELFF. Combining the CDR3 with reference TRBV2 and TRBJ2-2 gives the whole variable domain EPEVTQTPSHQVTQMGQEVILRCVPISNHLYFYWYRQILGQKVEFLVSFYNNEISEKSEIFDDQFSVERPDGSNFTLKIRSTKLEDSAMYFCASSESGGQYTGELFFGEGSRLTVL.

The V call is TRBV27, the J call TRBJ2-4; D may be TRBD2 (7 bases). Deletions cut 2 bases from V and 2 bases from J, with 19 bases between. Germline-derived CDR1 and CDR2 are MNHEY and SMNVEV (reference sequence). The CDR3 length is 18 residues. The CDR3 loop reads CASSLDGRGTWTKNIQYF. Here the CDR3 DNA reads TGTGCCAGCAGTTTAGATGGGAGGGGGACGTGGACCAAAAACATTCAGTACTTC.

The chain uses TRBV27 and TRBJ2-1; 11 nucleotides agree with TRBD2. Trimming at V came to 5 bases and at J to 9 bases, leaving 12 bases not matched to a gene. Germline loops: CDR1 MNHEY, CDR2 SMNVEV (reference sequence). The CDR3 covers 16 residues. The CDR3 bases are TGTGCCAGCAGTCCCTTGCTAGCGGGGGGATGGGTTGAGCAGTTCTTC. This codes for CASSPLLAGGWVEQFF.

The chain employs TRBV6-1 and TRBJ2-5; 10 bases agree with TRBD1. V lost 6 bases and J lost 5; bases outside the gene matches: 9. This CDR3 has 15 amino acids. CDR1 and CDR2 (germline): MNHNS, SASEGT. CDR3 region: CASRDDRGLRETQYF. In DNA, the CDR3 is TGTGCCAGCAGAGACGACAGGGGGCTTAGGGAGACCCAGTACTTC.